These 5 T cell receptor beta chains came from one sample sequenced in a study of regulatory T cells in long-lasting Graves disease. As for time point: newly diagnosed GD, antithyroid drugs for less than 3 months. PBMC-extracted RNA yielded the TCR library. iRepertoire HTBI primers and Arm-PCR of CDR3 regions built TCR beta libraries. TCRdb recomputed calls from the multiplex PCR reads with MiXCR, one row per CDR3 protein. This table has 440,000 or so distinct CDR3 sequences, about 15% appearing once. The same data also contributed to another study, on T cells in Graves' hyperthyroidism and ophthalmopathy.

This material consisted of peripheral blood mononuclear cells (PBMCs), taken at new diagnosis, from a patient treated with antithyroid drugs. The receptors come from a woman in her twenties or thirties with Graves disease.

This clonotype was observed many times. The CDR3 DNA is TGTGCCAGCAGTTCCCAGGGCAACACTGAAGCTTTCTTT. It encodes CASSSQGNTEAFF. The chain is built from TRBV7-9 and TRBJ1-1, with D possibly TRBD1 on 5 matching bases. Between the trimmed V and J ends, which lost 6 bases and 2 bases, there was a span of 10 bases. Germline-derived CDR1 and CDR2 are SEHNR and FQNEAQ (reference sequence). The CDR3 contains 13 residues.

This clonotype showed up many times. This rearrangement joins TRBV6-9 to TRBJ1-4; no reliable D call. The CDR3 totals 14 residues. V dropped 4 bases and J dropped 4 bases, with 10 bases sitting between them. Germline CDR1 and CDR2: MNHGY and SVAAGI. The CDR3 DNA is TGTGCCAGCAGTTTCGGGCTGATTAATGAAAAACTGTTTTTT. Translation: CASSFGLINEKLFF.

CDR3: CASTPKGPRSYNEQFF. CDR3 sequence (DNA): TGTGCCAGCACCCCCAAAGGCCCAAGGTCCTACAATGAGCAGTTCTTC. This chain joins TRBV14 and TRBJ2-1; D is undetermined. This CDR3 has 16 amino acids. Looked up from germline, CDR1 is SGHDN and CDR2 is FVKESK. Trimming took 7 bases from V and 1 from J, leaving 17 bases between them.

The count of this clonotype is one. J is TRBJ2-2 and V is TRBV30; maybe TRBD1 (5 bases). The V gene lost 2 bases and the J gene lost 6 bases, with 7 bases spanning the gap. Looked up from germline, CDR1 is GTSNPN and CDR2 is SVGIG (reference sequence). The CDR3 is 12 residues long. The CDR3 loop is CAWSSTAGELFF. CDR3 DNA sequence: TGTGCCTGGAGTTCGACAGCCGGGGAGCTGTTTTTT.

V usage is TRBV6-1 and J usage is TRBJ1-1; D remains ambiguous. Germline V gene sequence: CDR1 MNHNS, CDR2 SASEGT. The V end lost 8 bases, the J end lost 1 base, and 8 bases lay between the germline ends. The CDR3 has 12 amino acids. CDR3 bases: TGTGCCAGCTATCTTTGGAACACTGAAGCTTTCTTT. Amino acids: CASYLWNTEAFF.